One sample yielded the 29 T cell receptor beta chains listed below, sequenced in a study of shared clonotypes between healthy human individuals. Sequencing was performed with immunoSEQ multiplex PCR; in TCRdb, only in-frame clones are kept and a portion is missing. Of about 490,000 clones in the sample, about three quarters were seen once. Sequencing used PBMCs. All receptors come from a woman aged 40 to 50 in good health. Some clones in this sample may be carry-over from other donors' samples.

The chain uses TRBV11-3 and TRBJ1-4, with 10 bases aligning to TRBD1. CDR3 length equals 17 residues. CDR1 and CDR2 from the germline V gene are SGHNT and YENEEA. V lost 1 base, J lost 8 bases, and 10 bases stayed unmatched. The CDR3 coding sequence is TGTGCCAGCAGCTTAGTGGTGACGGACAGGGGGAGGGAAAAACTGTTTTTT. This gives the protein CASSLVVTDRGREKLFF.

The V gene is TRBV10-3, the J gene TRBJ1-5; 8 nucleotides match TRBD1. The germline V gene encodes CDR1 ENHRY and CDR2 SYGVKD. The CDR3 is 13 amino acids. V was pared by 10 bases and J by 3 bases, with 5 bases of the junction left unmatched. Here the CDR3 reads CATARGHNQPQHF. CDR3 in DNA: TGTGCCACTGCCAGGGGGCACAATCAGCCCCAGCATTTT.

This sequence joins TRBV27 and TRBJ2-1; D is perhaps TRBD1 (6 bases). Germline-derived CDR1 and CDR2 are MNHEY and SMNVEV (reference sequence). CDR3 size: 12 residues. Trimming removed 3 bases at V and 8 bases at J, with 8 bases between. The CDR3 sequence is CASSLAGDEQFF. The CDR3 nucleotides read TGTGCCAGCAGTTTGGCAGGGGATGAGCAGTTCTTC.

V usage is TRBV28 and J usage is TRBJ2-5; D ambiguous. Germline V CDR1 and CDR2: MDHEN, SYDVKM. The CDR3 runs to 13 residues. V was pared by 5 bases and J by 1 base, with 8 bases between. CDR3 sequence (DNA): TGTGCCAGCAGTCGGGTGGCCCAAGAGACCCAGTACTTC. This encodes CASSRVAQETQYF.

The chain combines TRBV29-1 with TRBJ2-5, with D uncertain. From germline, CDR1 is SQVTM and CDR2 ANQGSEA. V lost 7 bases and J 2 bases, leaving 11 bases between the germline ends. The CDR3 runs 12 residues. The CDR3 loop is CSGSTDQETQYF. CDR3 in DNA: TGCAGCGGAAGTACAGATCAAGAGACCCAGTACTTC. The full variable domain, rest sourced from reference TRBV29-1 and TRBJ2-5, is SAVISQKPSRDICQRGTSLTIQCQVDSQVTMMFWYRQQPGQSLTLIATANQGSEATYESGFVIDKFPISRPNLTFSTLTVSNMSPEDSSIYLCSGSTDQETQYFGPGTRLLVL.

The chain combines TRBV9 with TRBJ2-5; 10 nucleotides match TRBD2. The V and J ends lost 3 bases and 5 bases, in that order; junction bases with no gene match: 4. Germline V CDR1 and CDR2: SGDLS, YYNGEE. This CDR3 has 14 residues. Here the CDR3 reads CASSAGTSEETQYF. Here the CDR3 DNA reads TGTGCCAGCAGCGCCGGGACTAGCGAGGAGACCCAGTACTTC.

The chain employs TRBV2 and TRBJ2-7; D ambiguous. The V end lost 6 bases, the J end lost 3 bases, and 15 bases lay between the germline ends. Germline V gene lookup returns CDR1 SNHLY and CDR2 FYNNEI. This CDR3 has 14 amino acids. CDR3 region: CASSPRTPFYEQYF. Written as DNA, the CDR3 is TGTGCCAGCAGCCCAAGAACCCCTTTCTACGAGCAGTACTTC.

The genes are TRBV19 and TRBJ2-5; TRBD2 agrees at 12 bases. This CDR3 has 16 residues. Per germline, CDR1 LNHDA and CDR2 SQIVND (reference sequence). V lost 5 bases and J lost 5; bases outside the gene matches: 9. The CDR3 is CASSDPGLAGRETQYF. For the CDR3, the DNA is TGTGCCAGTAGTGATCCCGGACTAGCGGGAAGGGAGACCCAGTACTTC.

The rearrangement links TRBV19 to TRBJ1-4, with D possibly TRBD1 on 6 matching bases. The germline V gene has CDR1 LNHDA and CDR2 SQIVND (reference sequence). CDR3 size: 18 residues. The V end was cut by 7 bases, the J end by 4 bases, with 25 bases between. The CDR3 DNA follows: TGTGCCAGTACCCGTATTTCGGGGGGCGGATCTGGTAATGAAAAACTGTTTTTT. It encodes CASTRISGGGSGNEKLFF.

The V gene is TRBV18, the J gene TRBJ1-1; D not certain. Germline values: CDR1 KGHSH, CDR2 LQKENI. CDR3 size: 14 residues. Deletions cut 2 bases from V and 1 base from J, with 8 bases between. The CDR3 region has the DNA TGTGCCAGCTCACCAATGGTCGGGAACACTGAAGCTTTCTTT. It translates to CASSPMVGNTEAFF.

The chain employs TRBV27 and TRBJ2-7; 12 nucleotides agree with TRBD1. The CDR3 totals 14 residues. The trim removed 5 bases at V and 7 bases at J, leaving 6 bases unmatched. From germline, CDR1 is MNHEY and CDR2 SMNVEV (reference sequence). CDR3 residues: CASSPRDRGREQYF. The CDR3 DNA is TGTGCCAGCAGTCCCCGGGACAGGGGGCGTGAGCAGTACTTC.

This chain joins TRBV29-1 and TRBJ2-2, with D hard to call. CDR3 size: 15 residues. The germline gives CDR1 SQVTM, CDR2 ANQGSEA. Trimming shortened V by 4 bases and J by 0 bases, and 12 bases separated the two germline ends. The DNA for the CDR3 is TGCAGCGTTGGTCTGGCGGCCGCGAACACCGGGGAGCTGTTTTTT. Translated: CSVGLAAANTGELFF.

The chain joins TRBV6-1 to TRBJ1-2, with D possibly being TRBD1 (5 bases). CDR1 MNHNS and CDR2 SASEGT come from the germline V gene. With 1 base removed from V and 3 bases from J, the gap between germline ends came to 12 bases. The length of the CDR3 is 15 residues. In DNA form, the CDR3 reads TGTGCCAGCAGTGAAGAAGGGGTACCGGACTATGGCTACACCTTC. Amino acids: CASSEEGVPDYGYTF.

This chain uses TRBV2 with TRBJ2-3, with TRBD1 matching 7 bases. V shed 8 bases and J 3 bases; nucleotides not matched to a gene: 5. The germline V gene has CDR1 SNHLY and CDR2 FYNNEI. The CDR3 is 13 residues long. The CDR3 here is CASRDSTTDTQYF. The CDR3 nucleotides read TGTGCCAGCCGGGACAGTACTACAGATACGCAGTATTTT.

The genes are TRBV30 and TRBJ2-3, with D unresolved. From germline, CDR1 is GTSNPN and CDR2 SVGIG (reference sequence). CDR3 length equals 12 residues. V lost 2 bases, J lost 4 bases, and 7 bases lay in between. CDR3 coding DNA: TGTGCCTGGAGTCAACTTTCAGATACGCAGTATTTT. As protein: CAWSQLSDTQYF.

This chain joins TRBV5-1 and TRBJ2-1, with 9 positions matching TRBD2. The V gene's germline CDR1 is SGHRS and CDR2 YFSETQ. V lost 4 bases and J lost 8; bases outside the gene matches: 10. This CDR3 is 15 amino acids long. This CDR3 reads CASSPVSGSIDEQFF. Written as DNA, the CDR3 is TGCGCCAGCAGCCCCGTTAGCGGGAGTATTGATGAGCAGTTCTTC. The full variable domain, with the rest looked up from reference TRBV5-1 and TRBJ2-1, is KAGVTQTPRYLIKTRGQQVTLSCSPISGHRSVSWYQQTPGQGLQFLFEYFSETQRNKGNFPGRFSGRQFSNSRSEMNVSTLELGDSALYLCASSPVSGSIDEQFFGPGTRLTVL.

This chain links TRBV27 with TRBJ2-1; 11 bases fit TRBD2. V shed 3 bases and J 7 bases; nucleotides not matched to a gene: 2. There are 14 residues in the CDR3. Germline CDR1 MNHEY, CDR2 SMNVEV (reference sequence). CDR3 in amino acids: CASSFWTSGNEQFF. DNA of the CDR3: TGTGCCAGCAGTTTCTGGACTAGCGGGAATGAGCAGTTCTTC.

This clone has at least ten counts. Other DNA sequences in this sample translate to the same CDR3. The chain couples TRBV30 to TRBJ2-7; possible D gene TRBD2, 6 bases. V gave up 3 bases and J gave up 0 bases, with 9 bases separating them. In germline, CDR1 is GTSNPN, CDR2 SVGIG (reference sequence). CDR3 length: 13 residues. This chain's CDR3 is CAWRTGGSYEQYF. The CDR3 nucleotides read TGTGCCTGGAGGACCGGGGGCTCCTACGAGCAGTACTTC.

V gene TRBV15 combines with J gene TRBJ1-1; possible D gene TRBD1, 6 bases. Deletions cut 0 bases from V and 11 bases from J, with 13 bases between. The CDR3 contains 13 residues. CDR1 LNHNV and CDR2 YYDKDF come from the germline V gene (reference sequence). For the CDR3, the DNA is TGTGCCACCAGCAGAGATGGAGGGACAAGGGCTTTCTTT. Translating it yields CATSRDGGTRAFF.

This clone was seen once. This rearrangement joins TRBV27 to TRBJ2-7; D is tentatively TRBD1 or TRBD2 (5 bases each). The CDR3 has 17 amino acids. The germline V gene encodes CDR1 MNHEY and CDR2 SMNVEV (reference sequence). V lost 1 base and J lost 7, with 23 bases in between. The CDR3, as DNA: TGTGCCAGCAGTTTATTCCGGGACCCAAAGAGGGTGAGAGAGCAGTACTTC. Translating gives CASSLFRDPKRVREQYF.

This clone was seen once. The chain combines TRBV28 with TRBJ1-1; D gene uncertain. Germline CDR1 MDHEN, CDR2 SYDVKM. Trimming took off 1 base at V and 3 bases at J, with 9 bases between the two ends. This CDR3 comprises 14 residues. CDR3 amino acids: CASSLFRGYTEAFF. The CDR3 DNA reads TGTGCCAGCAGTTTATTCCGGGGATACACTGAAGCTTTCTTT.

The chain recombines TRBV5-4 with TRBJ2-2; D uncertain. V shed 7 bases and J shed 2 bases, with 12 bases lying between them. This CDR3 spans 14 amino acids. Germline assignment: CDR1 SGHNT and CDR2 YYREEE (reference sequence). CDR3 nucleotide sequence: TGTGCCAGCCAAACCCCCGGCAACACCGGGGAGCTGTTTTTT. Encoded protein: CASQTPGNTGELFF.

In this sample, this clone turned up once. This sequence joins TRBV28 and TRBJ1-3; 8 nucleotides match TRBD1. J gave up 5 bases and V 6 bases, and 9 bases lay outside the gene matches. Germline V gene sequence: CDR1 MDHEN, CDR2 SYDVKM. The CDR3 consists of 15 residues. In nucleotides, the CDR3 is TGTGCCAGCAGGGGACAGGTCTCGGGAAGAAACACCATATATTTT. Its translation: CASRGQVSGRNTIYF.

This chain connects TRBV6-1 to TRBJ2-7, with 9 nucleotides matching TRBD1. The CDR3 loop spans 15 amino acids. After removal of 3 bases from V and 5 bases from J, the junction contained 8 bases not matched to a gene. CDR1 MNHNS and CDR2 SASEGT come from the germline V gene. In DNA, the CDR3 is TGTGCCAGCAGTGATTCCGGGACAGGGTTTCACGAGCAGTACTTC. This sequence encodes CASSDSGTGFHEQYF.

This clone was seen only once. The chain couples TRBV11-2 to TRBJ2-1, with 11 bases identical to TRBD2. CDR1 and CDR2 from the germline V gene are SGHAT and FQNNGV. The CDR3 length is 16 residues. After removal of 0 bases from V and 9 bases from J, the junction contained 7 bases not matched to a gene. CDR3 region: CASSLEGTSGLSEQFF. CDR3 nucleotide sequence: TGTGCCAGCAGCTTAGAAGGGACTAGCGGCCTTAGTGAGCAGTTCTTC.

The chain is built from TRBV5-1 and TRBJ2-1; D call uncertain. Trimming took off 4 bases at V and 2 bases at J, with 10 bases between the two ends. Germline V lookup: CDR1 SGHRS, CDR2 YFSETQ. This CDR3 has 14 residues. The CDR3 DNA follows: TGCGCCAGCAGCGTAGAAGTGACCTACAATGAGCAGTTCTTC. Amino acids: CASSVEVTYNEQFF. Full variable domain (outside the CDR3, taken from reference TRBV5-1 and TRBJ2-1): KAGVTQTPRYLIKTRGQQVTLSCSPISGHRSVSWYQQTPGQGLQFLFEYFSETQRNKGNFPGRFSGRQFSNSRSEMNVSTLELGDSALYLCASSVEVTYNEQFFGPGTRLTVL.

As to this clone: Without the conserved terminal phenylalanine or tryptophan, this CDR3 likely stems from a read error. The limits of the CDR3 on the DNA are not certain, so only TCRdb's listed CDR3 is given. This chain connects TRBV16 to TRBJ1-4; the tabulated D call, TRBD1, remains unverified against the DNA. The CDR3 comprises 15 residues, both ends counted. Germline V lookup: CDR1 KGHSY, CDR2 FQNENV. CDR3 residues: CASSQSGTGREKLLL.

The gene calls are TRBV6-5 and TRBJ1-1; 7 bases fit TRBD1. V shed 8 bases, J shed 1 base, and the junction held 10 bases outside the gene matches. Germline V gene data show CDR1 as MNHEY and CDR2 as SVGAGI. The CDR3 runs 15 residues. The CDR3 DNA reads as TGTGCCAGCGGATTTCCGGGACAGCCGAACACTGAAGCTTTCTTT. This encodes CASGFPGQPNTEAFF.

V is TRBV2 and J is TRBJ2-3; 8 positions agree with TRBD2. V was clipped by 4 bases and J by 2 bases; unmatched bases: 5. Germline assignment: CDR1 SNHLY and CDR2 FYNNEI. The CDR3 spans 15 residues. As DNA, the CDR3 is TGTGCCAGCAGTGTAGAGCGGGGGCTCACAGATACGCAGTATTTT. It codes for CASSVERGLTDTQYF.